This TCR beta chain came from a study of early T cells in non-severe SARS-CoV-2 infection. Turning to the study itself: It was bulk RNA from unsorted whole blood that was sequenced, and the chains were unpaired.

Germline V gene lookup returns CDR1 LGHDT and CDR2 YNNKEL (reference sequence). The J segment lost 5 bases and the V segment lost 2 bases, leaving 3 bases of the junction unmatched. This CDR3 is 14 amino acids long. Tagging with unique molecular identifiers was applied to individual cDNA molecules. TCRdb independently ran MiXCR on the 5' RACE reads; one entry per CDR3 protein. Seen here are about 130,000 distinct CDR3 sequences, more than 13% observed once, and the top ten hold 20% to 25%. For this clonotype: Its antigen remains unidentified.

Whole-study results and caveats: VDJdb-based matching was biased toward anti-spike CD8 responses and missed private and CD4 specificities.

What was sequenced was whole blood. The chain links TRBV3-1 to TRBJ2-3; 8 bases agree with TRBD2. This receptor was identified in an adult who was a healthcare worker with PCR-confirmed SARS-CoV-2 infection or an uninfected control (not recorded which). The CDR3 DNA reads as TGTGCCAGCAGCCAACGGCGGGGGGTAGATACGCAGTATTTT. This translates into CASSQRRGVDTQYF.